This T cell receptor (beta chain) is from a study of response to subunit inactivated influenza vaccine. TCRdb itself ran the RT-PCR reads through MiXCR, one entry per CDR3 protein. The sample holds almost 250,000 distinct CDR3 sequences, over 9% seen once. Trimming removed 4 bases at V and 0 bases at J, with 14 bases between. The CDR3 is 16 residues long. In germline, CDR1 is SGHDT, CDR2 YYEEEE. The starting material was non-naive T cells sorted from PBMCs, obtained roughly 2 weeks before vaccination. This chain uses TRBV5-6 with TRBJ2-1, with D perhaps given as TRBD1 or TRBD2 (6 bases each). The TCR originated in a man aged 45-65 years who received an inactivated influenza vaccine. This CDR3 is CASSVGGGRSYNEQFF. The CDR3 region has the DNA TGTGCCAGCAGCGTGGGGGGCGGGCGCTCCTACAATGAGCAGTTCTTC.